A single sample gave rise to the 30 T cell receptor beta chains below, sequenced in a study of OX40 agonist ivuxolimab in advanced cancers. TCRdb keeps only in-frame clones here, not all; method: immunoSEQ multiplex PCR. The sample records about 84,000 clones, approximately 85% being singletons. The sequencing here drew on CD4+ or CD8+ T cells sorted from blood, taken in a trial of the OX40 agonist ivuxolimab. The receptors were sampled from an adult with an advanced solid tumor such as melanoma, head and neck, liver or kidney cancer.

DNA of the CDR3: TGTGCCAGCAGCGGAAGCGGGACTAGCGCAGAGACCCAGTACTTC. Protein product: CASSGSGTSAETQYF. This chain uses TRBV7-3 with TRBJ2-5, with 10 bases identical to TRBD2. The CDR3 contains 15 residues. The V gene's germline CDR1 is SGHTA and CDR2 FQGTGA. J lost 4 bases, V lost 5 bases, and 7 bases had no gene match. The full variable domain, in which reference TRBV7-3 and TRBJ2-5 provide the parts outside the CDR3, is GAGVSQTPSNKVTEKGKYVELRCDPISGHTALYWYRQSLGQGPEFLIYFQGTGAADDSGLPNDRFFAVRPEGSVSTLKIQRTERGDSAVYLCASSGSGTSAETQYFGPGTRLLVL.

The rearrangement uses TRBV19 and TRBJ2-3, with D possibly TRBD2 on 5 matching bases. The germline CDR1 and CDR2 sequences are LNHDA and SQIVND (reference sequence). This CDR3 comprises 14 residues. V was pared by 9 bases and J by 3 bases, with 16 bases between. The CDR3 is CASGSGIGTDTQYF. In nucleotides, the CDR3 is TGTGCCAGCGGATCGGGGATTGGTACAGATACGCAGTATTTT.

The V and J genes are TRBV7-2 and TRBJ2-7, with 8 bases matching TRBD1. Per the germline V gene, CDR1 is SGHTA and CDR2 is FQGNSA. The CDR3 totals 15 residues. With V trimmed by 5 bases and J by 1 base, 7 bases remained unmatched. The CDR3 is CASSVRRDRSYEQYF. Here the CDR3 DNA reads TGTGCCAGCAGCGTACGCCGGGACAGGTCCTACGAGCAGTACTTC.

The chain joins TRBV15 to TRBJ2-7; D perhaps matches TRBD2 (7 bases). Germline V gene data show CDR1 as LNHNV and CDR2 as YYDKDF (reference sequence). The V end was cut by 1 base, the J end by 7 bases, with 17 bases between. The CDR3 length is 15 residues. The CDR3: CATSRGGGRRGEQYF. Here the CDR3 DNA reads TGTGCCACCAGCAGAGGGGGGGGGCGGAGGGGAGAGCAGTACTTC.

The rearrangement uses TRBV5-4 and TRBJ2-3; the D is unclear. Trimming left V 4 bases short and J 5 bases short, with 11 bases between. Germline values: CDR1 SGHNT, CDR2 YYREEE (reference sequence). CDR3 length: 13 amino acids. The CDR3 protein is CASSRSSGDTQYF. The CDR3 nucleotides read TGTGCCAGCAGCCGGTCGTCTGGAGATACGCAGTATTTT.

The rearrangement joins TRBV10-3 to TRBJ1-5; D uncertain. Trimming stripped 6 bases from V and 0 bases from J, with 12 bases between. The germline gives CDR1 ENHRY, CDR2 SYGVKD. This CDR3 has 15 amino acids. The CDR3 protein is CAISPGINSNQPQHF. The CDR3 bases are TGTGCCATCAGCCCCGGGATTAATAGCAATCAGCCCCAGCATTTT.

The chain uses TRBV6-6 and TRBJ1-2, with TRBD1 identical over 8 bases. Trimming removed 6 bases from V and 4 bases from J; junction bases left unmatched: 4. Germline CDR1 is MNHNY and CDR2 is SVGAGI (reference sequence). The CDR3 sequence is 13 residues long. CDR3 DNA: TGTGCCAGCAGCGAGGGGACAGGCTATGGCTACACCTTC. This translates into CASSEGTGYGYTF.

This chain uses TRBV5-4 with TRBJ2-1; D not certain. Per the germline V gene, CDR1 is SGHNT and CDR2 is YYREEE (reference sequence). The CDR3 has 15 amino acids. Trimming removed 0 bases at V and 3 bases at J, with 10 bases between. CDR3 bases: TGTGCCAGCAGCTTGGGATCGTCGGTCTACAATGAGCAGTTCTTC. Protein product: CASSLGSSVYNEQFF.

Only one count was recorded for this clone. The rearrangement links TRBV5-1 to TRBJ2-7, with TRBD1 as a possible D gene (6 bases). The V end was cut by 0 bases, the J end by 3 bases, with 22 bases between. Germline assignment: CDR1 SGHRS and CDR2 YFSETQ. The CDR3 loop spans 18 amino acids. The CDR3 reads CASSLGVATGNLNYEQYF. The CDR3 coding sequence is TGCGCCAGCAGCTTGGGGGTGGCGACAGGTAACCTTAACTACGAGCAGTACTTC. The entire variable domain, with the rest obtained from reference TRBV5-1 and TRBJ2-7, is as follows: KAGVTQTPRYLIKTRGQQVTLSCSPISGHRSVSWYQQTPGQGLQFLFEYFSETQRNKGNFPGRFSGRQFSNSRSEMNVSTLELGDSALYLCASSLGVATGNLNYEQYFGPGTRLTVT.

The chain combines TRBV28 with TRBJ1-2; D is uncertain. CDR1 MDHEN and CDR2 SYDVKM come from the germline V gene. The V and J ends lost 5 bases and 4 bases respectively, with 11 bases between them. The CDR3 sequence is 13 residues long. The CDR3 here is CASSQPQFYGYTF. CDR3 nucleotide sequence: TGTGCCAGCAGTCAACCACAGTTCTATGGCTACACCTTC.

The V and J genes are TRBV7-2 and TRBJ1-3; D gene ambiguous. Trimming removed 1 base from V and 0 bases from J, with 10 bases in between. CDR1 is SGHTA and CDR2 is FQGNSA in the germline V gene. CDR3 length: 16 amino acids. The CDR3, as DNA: TGTGCCAGCAGCTTAGAGGGAACTAACTCTGGAAACACCATATATTTT. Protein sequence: CASSLEGTNSGNTIYF. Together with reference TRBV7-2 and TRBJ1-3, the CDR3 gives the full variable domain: GAGVSQSPSNKVTEKGKDVELRCDPISGHTALYWYRQSLGQGLEFLIYFQGNSAPDKSGLPSDRFSAERTGGSVSTLTIQRTQQEDSAVYLCASSLEGTNSGNTIYFGEGSWLTVV.

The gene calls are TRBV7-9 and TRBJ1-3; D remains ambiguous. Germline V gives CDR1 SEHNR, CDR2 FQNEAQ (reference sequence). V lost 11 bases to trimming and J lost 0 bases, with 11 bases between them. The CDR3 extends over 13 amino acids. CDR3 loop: CAVQRVSGNTIYF. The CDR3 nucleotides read TGTGCCGTCCAACGGGTCTCTGGAAACACCATATATTTT. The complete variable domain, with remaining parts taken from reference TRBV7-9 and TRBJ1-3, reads DTGVSQNPRHKITKRGQNVTFRCDPISEHNRLYWYRQTLGQGPEFLTYFQNEAQLEKSRLLSDRFSAERPKGSFSTLEIQRTEQGDSAMYLCAVQRVSGNTIYFGEGSWLTVV.

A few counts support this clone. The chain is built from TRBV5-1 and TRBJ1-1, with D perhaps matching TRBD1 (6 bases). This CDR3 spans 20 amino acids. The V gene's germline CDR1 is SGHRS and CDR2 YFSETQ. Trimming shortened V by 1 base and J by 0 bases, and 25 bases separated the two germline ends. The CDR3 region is CASSLPGLAQGTRMNTEAFF. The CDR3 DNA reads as TGCGCCAGCAGCTTGCCCGGTTTAGCACAGGGCACTAGGATGAACACTGAAGCTTTCTTT.

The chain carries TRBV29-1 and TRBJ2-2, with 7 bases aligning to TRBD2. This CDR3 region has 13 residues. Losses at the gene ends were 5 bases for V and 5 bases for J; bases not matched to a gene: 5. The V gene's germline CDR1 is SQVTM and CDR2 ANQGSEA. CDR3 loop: CSVRRERTGELFF. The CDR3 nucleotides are TGCAGCGTTAGGCGGGAGAGGACCGGGGAGCTGTTTTTT.

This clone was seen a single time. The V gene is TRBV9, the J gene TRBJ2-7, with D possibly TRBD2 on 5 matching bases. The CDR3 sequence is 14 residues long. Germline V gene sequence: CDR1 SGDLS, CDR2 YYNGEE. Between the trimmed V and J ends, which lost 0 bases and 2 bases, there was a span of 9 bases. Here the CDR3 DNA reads TGTGCCAGCAGCGTAGTTAGCGACCCCTACGAGCAGTACTTC. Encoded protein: CASSVVSDPYEQYF. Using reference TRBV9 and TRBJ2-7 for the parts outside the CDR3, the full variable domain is DSGVTQTPKHLITATGQRVTLRCSPRSGDLSVYWYQQSLDQGLQFLIQYYNGEERAKGNILERFSAQQFPDLHSELNLSSLELGDSALYFCASSVVSDPYEQYFGPGTRLTVT.

CDR3: CASSLDSGGDQPQHF. In nucleotides, the CDR3 is TGCGCCAGCAGCTTGGACTCTGGTGGGGATCAGCCCCAGCATTTT. This chain connects TRBV5-1 to TRBJ1-5, with D hard to call. Germline V gives CDR1 SGHRS, CDR2 YFSETQ. Deletions cut 0 bases from V and 5 bases from J, with 12 bases between. CDR3 size: 15 residues.

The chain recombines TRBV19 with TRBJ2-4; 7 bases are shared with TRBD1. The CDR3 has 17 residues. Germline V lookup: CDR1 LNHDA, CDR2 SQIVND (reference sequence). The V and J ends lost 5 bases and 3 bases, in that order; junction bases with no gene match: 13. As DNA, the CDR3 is TGTGCCAGTAGTCACCCGGAGACAGGGTTAGTCAAAAACATTCAGTACTTC. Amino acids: CASSHPETGLVKNIQYF.

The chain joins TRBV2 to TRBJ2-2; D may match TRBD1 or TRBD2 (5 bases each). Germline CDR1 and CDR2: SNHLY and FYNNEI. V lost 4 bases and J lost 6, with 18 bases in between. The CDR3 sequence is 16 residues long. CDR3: CASSVVGPLVSGELFF. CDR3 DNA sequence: TGTGCCAGCAGTGTTGTGGGACCCCTAGTCTCCGGGGAGCTGTTTTTT.

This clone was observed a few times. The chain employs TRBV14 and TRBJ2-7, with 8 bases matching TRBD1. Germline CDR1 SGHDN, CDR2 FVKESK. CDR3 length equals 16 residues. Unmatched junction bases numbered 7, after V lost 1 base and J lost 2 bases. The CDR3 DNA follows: TGTGCCAGCAGCCAAGGGACAGGGCCGGGCACCTACGAGCAGTACTTC. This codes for CASSQGTGPGTYEQYF.

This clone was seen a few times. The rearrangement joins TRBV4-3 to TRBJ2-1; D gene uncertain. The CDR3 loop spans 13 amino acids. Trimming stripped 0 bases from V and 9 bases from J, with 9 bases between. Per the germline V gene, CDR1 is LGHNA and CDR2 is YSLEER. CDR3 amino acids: CASSQDSTTEQFF. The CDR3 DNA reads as TGCGCCAGCAGCCAAGATAGTACGACTGAGCAGTTCTTC.

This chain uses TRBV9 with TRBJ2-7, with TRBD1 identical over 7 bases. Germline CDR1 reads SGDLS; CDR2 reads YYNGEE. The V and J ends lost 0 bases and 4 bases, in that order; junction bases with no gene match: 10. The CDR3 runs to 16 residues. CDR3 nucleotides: TGTGCCAGCAGCGTAGCCGGGACAGTCGGGCTTTACGAGCAGTACTTC. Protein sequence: CASSVAGTVGLYEQYF.

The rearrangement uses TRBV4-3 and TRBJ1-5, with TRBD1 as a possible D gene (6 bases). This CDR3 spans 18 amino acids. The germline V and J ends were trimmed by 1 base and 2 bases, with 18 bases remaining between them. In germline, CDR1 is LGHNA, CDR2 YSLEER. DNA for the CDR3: TGCGCCAGCAGCCAAGTGTGGCAGGGGATGGTTGGCAATCAGCCCCAGCATTTT. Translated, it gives CASSQVWQGMVGNQPQHF.

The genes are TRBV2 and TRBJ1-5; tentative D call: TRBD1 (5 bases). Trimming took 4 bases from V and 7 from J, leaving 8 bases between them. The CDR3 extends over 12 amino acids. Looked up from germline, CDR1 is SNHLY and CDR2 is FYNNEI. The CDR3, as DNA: TGTGCCAGCAGTGCAGGGAACCAGCCCCAGCATTTT. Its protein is CASSAGNQPQHF.

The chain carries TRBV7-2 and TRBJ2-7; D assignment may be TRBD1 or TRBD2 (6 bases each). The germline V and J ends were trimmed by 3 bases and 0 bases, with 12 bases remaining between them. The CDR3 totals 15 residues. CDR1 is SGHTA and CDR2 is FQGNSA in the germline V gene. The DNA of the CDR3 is TGTGCCAGCAGCTTCACAGGGACTGGCTCCTACGAGCAGTACTTC. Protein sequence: CASSFTGTGSYEQYF.

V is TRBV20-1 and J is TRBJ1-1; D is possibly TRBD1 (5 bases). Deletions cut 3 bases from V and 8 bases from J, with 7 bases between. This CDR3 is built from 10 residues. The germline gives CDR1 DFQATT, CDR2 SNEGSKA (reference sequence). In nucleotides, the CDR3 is TGCAGTGCTAGCAGGGACGAAGCTTTCTTT. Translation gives CSASRDEAFF.

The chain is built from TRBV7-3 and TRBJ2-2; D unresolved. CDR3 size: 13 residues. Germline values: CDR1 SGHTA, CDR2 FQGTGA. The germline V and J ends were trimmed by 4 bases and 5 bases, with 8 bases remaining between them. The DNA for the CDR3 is TGTGCCAGCAGCTCCGGAAGTACCGGGGAGCTGTTTTTT. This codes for CASSSGSTGELFF.

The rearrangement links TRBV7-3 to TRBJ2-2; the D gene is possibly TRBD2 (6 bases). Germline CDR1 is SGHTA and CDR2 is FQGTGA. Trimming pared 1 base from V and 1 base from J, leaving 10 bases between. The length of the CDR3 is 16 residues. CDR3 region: CASSLNRRENTGELFF. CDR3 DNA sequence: TGTGCCAGCAGCTTAAACCGGCGGGAGAACACCGGGGAGCTGTTTTTT.

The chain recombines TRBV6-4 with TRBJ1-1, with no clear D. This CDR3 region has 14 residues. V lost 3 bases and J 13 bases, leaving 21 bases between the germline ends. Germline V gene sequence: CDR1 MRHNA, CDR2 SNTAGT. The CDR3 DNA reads TGTGCCAGCAGTGAGACGTTTGGCCACCACCAGTTTTTCTTT. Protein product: CASSETFGHHQFFF.

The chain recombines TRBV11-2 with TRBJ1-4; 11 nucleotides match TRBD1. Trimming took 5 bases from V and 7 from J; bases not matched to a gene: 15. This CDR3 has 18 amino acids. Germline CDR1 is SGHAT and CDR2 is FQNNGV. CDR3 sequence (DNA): TGTGCCAGCAGCAAAGGCCCTGGACAGGGGGCATCTGGTGAAAAACTGTTTTTT. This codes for CASSKGPGQGASGEKLFF.

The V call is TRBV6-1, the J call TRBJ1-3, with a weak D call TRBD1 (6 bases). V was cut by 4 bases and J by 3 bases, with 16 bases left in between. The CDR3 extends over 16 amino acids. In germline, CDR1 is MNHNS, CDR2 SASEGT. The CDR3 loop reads CASSALQGVRGNTIYF. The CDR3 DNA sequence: TGTGCCAGCAGTGCGCTACAGGGCGTACGTGGAAACACCATATATTTT.